This is a list of T cell receptor beta chains from one sample in a study of early T cells in non-severe SARS-CoV-2 infection. MiXCR was run by TCRdb on the 5' RACE reads, yielding one entry per CDR3 protein. The repertoire holds some 48,000 distinct CDR3 sequences, with over 7.5% as singletons. Sequences were obtained from whole blood. The source of these receptors is an adult who was a healthcare worker with PCR-confirmed SARS-CoV-2 infection or an uninfected control (not recorded which). Both conserved end residues are part of each CDR3. Each record gives: clone size, V gene, J gene, D gene, CDR3 protein, CDR3 DNA. D genes are given only for firm matches. Part of the rows lack a size; the others show once, few, many or a class for expanded clones.

many,TRBV5-4,TRBJ1-1,TRBD1,CASSLTGQGGTEAFF,TGTGCCAGCAGCCTAACGGGACAGGGCGGCACTGAAGCTTTCTTT
many,TRBV28,TRBJ2-7,.,CASSSPYEQYF,TGTGCCAGCAGTTCGCCCTACGAGCAGTACTTC
.,TRBV9,TRBJ2-1,TRBD2,CASSVGTSDLNEQFF,TGTGCCAGCAGCGTAGGGACTAGCGACCTAAATGAGCAGTTCTTC
few,TRBV29-1,TRBJ2-2,TRBD1,CSVKGATTGELFF,TGCAGCGTTAAGGGGGCTACCACCGGGGAGCTGTTTTTT
few,TRBV5-6,TRBJ1-1,.,CASSPTSNTEAFF,TGTGCCAGCAGCCCGACTTCGAACACTGAAGCTTTCTTT
.,TRBV2,TRBJ1-1,.,CASSLSAVKAFF,TGTGCCAGCAGTCTAAGCGCGGTGAAAGCTTTCTTT
many,TRBV9,TRBJ2-1,.,CASSARDSRVNEQFF,TGTGCCAGCAGCGCCCGGGACTCACGGGTCAATGAGCAGTTCTTC
few,TRBV9,TRBJ2-3,TRBD2,CASSAMGLAKSTDTQYF,TGTGCCAGCAGCGCAATGGGACTAGCGAAGAGCACAGATACGCAGTATTTT
.,TRBV21-1,TRBJ2-6,.,CAEGSGANVLTF,TGTGCGGAGGGGTCTGGGGCCAACGTCCTGACTTTC
many,TRBV4-1,TRBJ1-3,.,CASSQVALSEDTIYF,TGCGCCAGCAGCCAAGTGGCACTCTCAGAGGACACCATATATTTT
.,TRBV7-6,TRBJ1-1,TRBD1,CASSHGTEIEAFF,TGTGCCAGCAGCCACGGGACAGAGATTGAAGCTTTCTTT
many,TRBV30,TRBJ2-7,TRBD1,CAWSRTGGAESYEQYF,TGTGCCTGGAGTCGGACAGGGGGCGCAGAATCCTACGAGCAGTACTTC
few,TRBV7-6,TRBJ2-3,.,CASSLARIDTQYF,TGTGCCAGCAGCTTAGCCAGAATCGATACGCAGTATTTT
many,TRBV4-2,TRBJ2-6,TRBD1,CASSGQGSSSGANVLTF,TGTGCCAGCAGCGGACAGGGGTCTAGCTCTGGGGCCAACGTCCTGACTTTC
.,TRBV7-9,TRBJ1-4,.,CASSRGGSGEKLFF,TGTGCCAGCAGCCGCGGGGGGTCCGGTGAAAAACTGTTTTTT
few,TRBV7-9,TRBJ1-2,.,CASSLEMAGIAGYTF,TGTGCCAGCAGCTTAGAGATGGCAGGTATCGCTGGCTACACCTTC
few,TRBV7-9,TRBJ1-4,.,CASTARTDNEKLFF,TGTGCCAGCACAGCCCGGACAGATAATGAAAAACTGTTTTTT
many,TRBV5-5,TRBJ2-1,TRBD2,CASSSLPGLAGNNEQFF,TGTGCCAGCAGCTCCTTACCGGGACTAGCGGGAAACAATGAGCAGTTCTTC
.,TRBV2,TRBJ1-5,TRBD1,CASSMDRGHQPQHF,TGTGCCAGCAGTATGGACAGGGGGCATCAGCCCCAGCATTTT
many,TRBV6-6,TRBJ2-7,TRBD1,CASSPDRGYEQYF,TGTGCCAGCAGCCCCGACAGGGGCTACGAGCAGTACTTC
few,TRBV7-3,TRBJ2-3,TRBD2,CASSSTSGSADTQYF,TGTGCCAGCAGCTCGACTAGCGGGAGTGCAGATACGCAGTATTTT
many,TRBV5-1,TRBJ2-3,.,CASSLQRSGTDTQYF,TGCGCCAGCAGCTTGCAACGGTCAGGGACAGATACGCAGTATTTT
many,TRBV24-1,TRBJ2-1,TRBD2,CATSDFPSGPYNEQFF,TGTGCCACCAGTGATTTTCCTAGCGGCCCCTACAATGAGCAGTTCTTC